This is a list of T cell receptor beta chains from one sample in a study of T-cell memory formation after mild COVID-19. In TCRdb, the 5' RACE reads were re-called with MiXCR into one record per CDR3 protein. The sample includes around 450,000 distinct CDR3 sequences, about 24% of them seen just once. Sequencing input: PBMCs or a T cell subset sorted from them (not recorded which). The receptor source for this set is an adult woman who had mild COVID-19 (a few samples of this study predate the infection). Cell type and time point are not known. The CDR3 runs from the conserved cysteine through the conserved F or W. The D gene is left open where the match is weak. Size is stated for part of the rows, as once, few or many counts, or as a class when the clone is expanded.

>TRBJ1-1|NA|TRBV12-3/TRBV12-4|few
TGTGCCAGCAGTTCTAGGGGAAGTTCTAGCACTGAAGCTTTCTTT
CASSSRGSSSTEAFF
>TRBJ2-5|TRBD1|TRBV29-1|NA
TGCAGCGTTGAAGACACAGGGGGCGCGGGGGAGACCCAGTACTTC
CSVEDTGGAGETQYF
>TRBJ1-5|NA|TRBV20-1|NA
TGCAGTGCTAGTAATTCAGGGGCCCAGCCCCAGCATTTT
CSASNSGAQPQHF
>TRBJ2-7|TRBD2|TRBV12-3/TRBV12-4|few
TGTGCCAGCAGTTCCTCCCCCCAGCGGGGCCTGTCCTTC
CASSSSPQRGLSF
>TRBJ1-1|NA|TRBV20-1|NA
TGCAGTGCTAACGCCCTACGGGGGGAGGGCACTGAAGCTTTCTTT
CSANALRGEGTEAFF
>TRBJ1-2|TRBD1|TRBV6-5|many
TGTGCCAGCAGGGACAGGGAGGCGGGCTATGGCTACACCTTC
CASRDREAGYGYTF
>TRBJ2-7|TRBD1|TRBV24-1|few
TGTGCCACCAGTGCAACTCAGGACAGGATATACGAGCAGTACTTC
CATSATQDRIYEQYF
>TRBJ1-1|TRBD1|TRBV7-3|NA
TGTGCCAGCAGTCAGAGGACAGGGGGACCCGGTGAAGCTTTCTTT
CASSQRTGGPGEAFF
>TRBJ2-3|NA|TRBV5-1|NA
TGCGCCAGCAGCTTGTCCCCCACCGACGGAGATACGCAGTATTTT
CASSLSPTDGDTQYF
>TRBJ2-1|NA|TRBV5-1|NA
TGCGCCAGCAGCCCACGAGACTCCCAATCTTGGGACAATGAGCAGTTCTTC
CASSPRDSQSWDNEQFF
>TRBJ1-1|NA|TRBV7-8|NA
TGTGCCAGCAGCTTAGTAGCGGCCCGGGGTGGCCTACCGGGCACTGAAGCTTTCTTT
CASSLVAARGGLPGTEAFF
>TRBJ2-3|TRBD2|TRBV19|few
TGTGCCAGTAGTACCCGGACTAGCGGGGGCACAGATACGCAGTATTTT
CASSTRTSGGTDTQYF
>TRBJ1-2|NA|TRBV29-1|few
TGCAGCGTTGGGGAGGGACAAACCTTC
CSVGEGQTF
>TRBJ1-2|TRBD1|TRBV4-3|NA
TGCGCCAGCGGATGGACAGGCTATGGCTACACCTTC
CASGWTGYGYTF
>TRBJ1-4|NA|TRBV7-8|NA
TGTGCCAGCAGCTTTGTGACACCCTCTCACGGCACTAATGAAAAACTGTTTTTT
CASSFVTPSHGTNEKLFF
>TRBJ2-1|TRBD2|TRBV12-3/TRBV12-4|few
TGTGCCAGCAGTCCGCGGGGGGGTGGAAACAATGAGCAGTTCTTC
CASSPRGGGNNEQFF
>TRBJ1-1|TRBD1|TRBV30|few
TGTGCCTGGAGGCTGGGACAGCCGAACACTGAAGCTTTCTTT
CAWRLGQPNTEAFF
>TRBJ1-1|NA|TRBV7-2|few
TGTGCCAGCAGCTTAGAGTTTGGGGGGTTAGCTTTCTTT
CASSLEFGGLAFF
>TRBJ2-5|NA|TRBV10-3|few
TGTGCCATCAGTTCCGTGAACCAAGAGACCCAGTACTTC
CAISSVNQETQYF
>TRBJ2-1|TRBD2|TRBV12-3/TRBV12-4|NA
TGTGCCAGCACTCCAGGAGCGGGAGTGATCAATGAGCAGTTCTTC
CASTPGAGVINEQFF
>TRBJ1-1|NA|TRBV27|NA
TGTGCCAGCAGTTTGAGGCCTCACGTTCTTGAAGCTTTCTTT
CASSLRPHVLEAFF
>TRBJ2-1|TRBD1|TRBV27|NA
TGTGCCAGCAGTTTTCAGGGGGCGAGTGAGCAGTTCTTC
CASSFQGASEQFF
>TRBJ2-7|NA|TRBV7-9|NA
TGTGCCAGCACACCGATGGGGTATGACGAGCAGTACTTC
CASTPMGYDEQYF
>TRBJ2-3|TRBD2|TRBV4-3|few
TGCGCCAGCAGCCAAGATAAGGGACTAGGGGGTGATACGCAGTATTTT
CASSQDKGLGGDTQYF
>TRBJ2-7|TRBD2|TRBV5-1|once
TGCGCCAGCAGCTTAGTCGAGCGGGACTACGAGCAGTACTTC
CASSLVERDYEQYF